This T cell receptor beta chain was captured by sequencing in a study of cytomegalovirus exposure and HLA in healthy donors. Findings and caveats of the study: A later analysis associated some 16,000 TCR beta sequences with HLA alleles at a 0.05 false discovery rate. Available immune exposure information covered CMV serostatus only.

Germline V gene lookup returns CDR1 MNHNS and CDR2 SASEGT. The V end lost 4 bases, the J end lost 0 bases, and 22 bases lay between the germline ends. The CDR3 contains 19 residues. It was with 60 Vbeta and 13 Jbeta primers that the PCR ran. The assay was immunoSEQ multiplex PCR, and TCRdb's table has in-frame clones only and misses some. This sample has fewer than 200,000 clones; more than 65% occur once, and the top ten carry around 1.5%. Of note for this clone: The antigen remains undetermined.

Material: PBMCs. This TCR was recovered from a male donor in good health and CMV-seronegative. V is TRBV6-1 and J is TRBJ1-3; unclear D gene. Here the CDR3 reads CASSVSRGASPSSGNTIYF. Here the CDR3 DNA reads TGTGCCAGCAGTGTTAGCCGCGGCGCCTCCCCGAGCTCTGGAAACACCATATATTTT.